The entry below describes one T cell receptor (beta chain). These data come from a study of shared clonotypes between healthy human individuals. At the level of the study: Every donor yielded three CD4 naive, three CD4 memory, two CD8 naive and one CD8 memory plate.

A CD45RA-negative memory subset and a CD45RA+ naive subset were separated from the CD4+ cells. Libraries were prepared by immunoSEQ multiplex PCR; TCRdb keeps only in-frame clonotypes and omits some of them. The repertoire holds about 1 million clones, with roughly 80% as singletons. The CDR3 has 13 amino acids. CDR1 SGHTA and CDR2 FQGTGA come from the germline V gene. Trimming shortened V by 5 bases and J by 8 bases, and 10 bases separated the two germline ends. This receptor was taken from a man between 18 and 35 years old in good health. Material for sequencing was memory CD4+ T cells sorted from blood. The subset is: CD45RA-negative fraction. The chain couples TRBV7-3 to TRBJ1-6, with D unclear. The CDR3 nucleotides read TGTGCCAGCAGCCTGCGGAGGGATTCACCCCTCCACTTT. Translated: CASSLRRDSPLHF.